Following are 10 T cell receptor beta chains from one sample sequenced in a study of blood T cell repertoires in COVID-19. Some clones are missing from TCRdb's copy, which holds only in-frame ones; the method was immunoSEQ multiplex PCR. The profile shows 95,000 or so clones, 84% of them singletons. The sample was peripheral blood. All receptors come from a human donor in a cohort sampled during active COVID-19.

In regard to this clone: Other DNA sequences from this sample encode an identical CDR3 as well. The V gene is TRBV2, the J gene TRBJ2-2; 8 bases line up with TRBD1. The CDR3 extends over 14 amino acids. Germline trimming cut 6 bases from V and 5 bases from J; bases unmatched to any gene: 5. The germline V gene encodes CDR1 SNHLY and CDR2 FYNNEI. The CDR3 reads CASRGQGGTGELFF. In nucleotides, the CDR3 is TGTGCCAGCAGAGGACAGGGAGGAACCGGGGAGCTGTTTTTT.

This chain links TRBV28 with TRBJ1-2; 8 bases align to TRBD1. The V gene end was trimmed by 8 bases and the J gene end by 4 bases; junction bases not matched to a gene: 3. CDR3 length: 12 residues. The germline V gene encodes CDR1 MDHEN and CDR2 SYDVKM. The CDR3 is CASGQGVYGYTF. Written as DNA, the CDR3 is TGTGCCAGCGGACAGGGCGTCTATGGCTACACCTTC.

The CDR3 nucleotides are TGTGCCAGCAGTAAGAAGAACCCGGTGCGGGATAGCAATCAGCCCCAGCATTTT. As protein: CASSKKNPVRDSNQPQHF. The rearrangement joins TRBV6-2 or TRBV6-3 to TRBJ1-5; D not resolved. With 5 bases removed from V and 0 bases from J, the gap between germline ends came to 20 bases. CDR1 and CDR2 from the germline V gene are MNHEY and SVGEGT. The CDR3 covers 18 residues.

The gene calls are TRBV5-5 and TRBJ2-7, with TRBD2 as a possible D gene (5 bases). The V end was cut by 4 bases, the J end by 6 bases, with 20 bases between. CDR3 length equals 15 residues. The V gene's germline CDR1 is SGHKS and CDR2 YYEKEE (reference sequence). The CDR3 protein is CASSPLLDYPLEQYF. The CDR3 nucleotides read TGTGCCAGCAGCCCATTACTAGATTATCCGCTCGAGCAGTACTTC.

The chain recombines TRBV6-5 with TRBJ1-2; 9 bases line up with TRBD1. The CDR3 covers 15 residues. The germline V gene encodes CDR1 MNHEY and CDR2 SVGAGI. Unmatched junction bases numbered 9, after V lost 2 bases and J lost 8 bases. This chain's CDR3 is CASSYETGGRRGYTF. CDR3 sequence (DNA): TGTGCCAGCAGTTACGAAACAGGGGGCCGACGGGGCTACACCTTC.

CDR3 nucleotide sequence: TGTGCCAGCAGCCAAGATGGGGGCGTCGGAAAACTGTTTTTT. Protein sequence: CASSQDGGVGKLFF. This chain joins TRBV3-1 (or the pseudogene TRBV3-2) and TRBJ1-4, with D perhaps matching TRBD1 (6 bases). The CDR3 contains 14 residues. Trimming took off 0 bases at V and 10 bases at J, with 12 bases between the two ends. Germline V gene data show CDR1 as LGHDT and CDR2 as YNNKEL (reference sequence).

The rearrangement uses TRBV4-1 and TRBJ1-6; the D gene is possibly TRBD1 (5 bases). V dropped 4 bases and J dropped 0 bases, with 16 bases sitting between them. CDR1 and CDR2 from the germline V gene are MGHRA and YSYEKL. This CDR3 has 18 residues. CDR3 nucleotides: TGCGCCAGCAGCCCCGCCGCAGGGTGGAGCTCCTATAATTCACCCCTCCACTTT. Its protein product is CASSPAAGWSSYNSPLHF.

The CDR3 reads CASRGDSPTGELFF. CDR3 bases: TGTGCCAGCAGGGGGGACAGCCCCACCGGGGAGCTGTTTTTT. This chain joins TRBV6-5 and TRBJ2-2; 7 bases are shared with TRBD1. Germline assignment: CDR1 MNHEY and CDR2 SVGAGI. This CDR3 has 14 residues. With V trimmed by 6 bases and J by 4 bases, 5 bases remained unmatched.

This clone was counted once. The V gene is TRBV5-6, the J gene TRBJ2-7; 9 nucleotides match TRBD2. Germline loops: CDR1 SGHDT, CDR2 YYEEEE. The CDR3 runs to 14 residues. Unmatched junction bases numbered 2, after V lost 0 bases and J lost 4 bases. CDR3 sequence: CASSLASGVYEQYF. The CDR3 nucleotides read TGTGCCAGCAGCTTGGCTAGCGGGGTGTACGAGCAGTACTTC.

This clone has more than one count but fewer than ten. The chain employs TRBV20-1 and TRBJ2-5, with D uncertain. The CDR3 totals 11 residues. CDR1 and CDR2 from the germline V gene are DFQATT and SNEGSKA (reference sequence). Deletions cut 2 bases from V and 4 bases from J, with 5 bases between. For the CDR3, the DNA is TGCAGTGCTAGACCCCTAGAGACCCAGTACTTC. It translates to CSARPLETQYF.